The clone carrying this TCR beta chain was recorded at least ten times. Its antigen remains unknown. The sample is drawn from a study of spatial heterogeneity in lung cancer. Looking at the study overall: Within raw reads, each unique TCR and UMI combination appeared on average more than ten times.

Study findings and constraints: Ubiquitous expanded tumor TCRs showed up in blood more at resection than follow-up.

Time point noted: blood at routine non-recurrence follow-up after resection. CDR1 is LNHDA, CDR2 SQIVND, per germline (reference sequence). The CDR3 contains 15 residues. V lost 5 bases and J 6 bases, leaving 19 bases between the germline ends. A unique molecular identifier was attached to every TCR cDNA molecule. TCRdb processed the 5' RACE reads anew with MiXCR; each CDR3 protein has one entry. The top ten clones hold approximately 24% of a sample with fewer than 150,000 distinct CDR3 sequences, 11% of them seen once. This chain connects TRBV19 to TRBJ2-5; weak D call: TRBD2 (5 bases). This sequence originates from a female donor with early-stage non-small cell lung cancer. The sequenced sample was PBMCs, obtained at follow-up. The CDR3 reads CASSPNGGGSKTQYF. The DNA for the CDR3 is TGTGCCAGTAGTCCCAATGGAGGAGGCTCAAAGACCCAGTACTTC.